The subject of this entry is one T cell receptor beta chain. No antigen is known for it. This table comes from immunoSEQ multiplex PCR, and its TCRdb copy is limited to in-frame clones, with some not included. The sample lists tens of thousands of clones, about 90% occurring once. V was clipped by 10 bases and J by 0 bases, with 19 bases between them. This CDR3 has 15 residues. The V gene's germline CDR1 is LNHDA and CDR2 SQIVND (reference sequence). These data are taken from a study of T cell repertoires and Cas9 in healthy adults. Study details: Characterization of SpCas9-reactive CD4 and CD8 T cells covered multi-effector potency, cytotoxicity and lineage. General study points: SpCas9-reactive regulatory T cells reportedly mitigated SpCas9-reactive effector T cells in vitro.

The chain links TRBV19 to TRBJ2-7, with TRBD1 as a possible D gene (6 bases). Sequenced sample: CD4+ effector T cells (CD127+, CD25-, CD137-, CD154-) from PBMCs; culture status not recorded. The receptor comes from a human donor in good health. The CDR3 DNA is TGTGCCACTTACCCCAGGGGCCAGATCTCCTACGAGCAGTACTTC. It yields the protein CATYPRGQISYEQYF.